These T cell receptor beta chains were read from a single sample in a study of early T cells in non-severe SARS-CoV-2 infection. One entry per CDR3 protein, called by TCRdb with MiXCR from the 5' RACE reads. The table has about 67,000 distinct CDR3 sequences, more than 9% seen once; the top ten hold about 3.8%. Sequenced input: whole blood. The source is an adult who was a healthcare worker with PCR-confirmed SARS-CoV-2 infection or an uninfected control (not recorded which). The CDR3 runs from the conserved cysteine through the conserved F or W. The D gene is left open where the match is weak. Not all rows give a size; the values are once, few, many and, for expanded clones, a class.

j_gene: TRBJ2-3
d_gene: .
abundance: few
v_gene: TRBV20-1
CDR3aa: CSARDLRLDTQYF
CDR3nt: TGCAGTGCTAGAGATCTGAGGCTTGATACGCAGTATTTT

j_gene: TRBJ2-5
d_gene: .
abundance: many
v_gene: TRBV7-9
CDR3aa: CASSRETQYF
CDR3nt: TGTGCCAGCAGTCGAGAGACCCAGTACTTC

j_gene: TRBJ2-1
d_gene: TRBD1
abundance: few
v_gene: TRBV5-1
CDR3aa: CASSFRQGASEANEQFF
CDR3nt: TGCGCCAGCAGCTTTCGACAGGGGGCCAGTGAAGCCAATGAGCAGTTCTTC

j_gene: TRBJ2-7
d_gene: .
abundance: many
v_gene: TRBV29-1
CDR3aa: CSVEWPGRDYEQYF
CDR3nt: TGCAGCGTTGAATGGCCTGGTCGGGACTACGAGCAGTACTTC

j_gene: TRBJ2-5
d_gene: TRBD1
abundance: many
v_gene: TRBV18
CDR3aa: CASSPPGQQETQYF
CDR3nt: TGTGCCAGCTCACCGCCGGGACAGCAAGAGACCCAGTACTTC

j_gene: TRBJ2-5
d_gene: TRBD1
abundance: .
v_gene: TRBV20-1
CDR3aa: CSAGPQRGQGFPETQYF
CDR3nt: TGCAGTGCAGGACCTCAAAGGGGACAGGGCTTCCCCGAGACCCAGTACTTC

j_gene: TRBJ2-7
d_gene: TRBD1
abundance: .
v_gene: TRBV5-1
CDR3aa: CASSRTTGTYYEQYF
CDR3nt: TGCGCCAGCAGCCGAACGACAGGGACCTACTACGAGCAGTACTTC

j_gene: TRBJ2-7
d_gene: .
abundance: few
v_gene: TRBV20-1
CDR3aa: CSARDPESYEQYF
CDR3nt: TGCAGTGCTAGAGATCCAGAGTCCTACGAGCAGTACTTC

j_gene: TRBJ2-1
d_gene: TRBD2
abundance: many
v_gene: TRBV7-6
CDR3aa: CASQRELAGDNEQFF
CDR3nt: TGTGCCTCACAGAGGGAACTAGCGGGGGACAATGAGCAGTTCTTC

j_gene: TRBJ2-3
d_gene: .
abundance: many
v_gene: TRBV6-2/TRBV6-3
CDR3aa: CASTNSGDTQYF
CDR3nt: TGTGCCAGCACTAATTCGGGAGATACGCAGTATTTT

j_gene: TRBJ2-1
d_gene: .
abundance: few
v_gene: TRBV7-6
CDR3aa: CASSLVYRTGADNEQFF
CDR3nt: TGTGCCAGCAGCTTAGTCTACCGCACGGGGGCCGACAATGAGCAGTTCTTC

j_gene: TRBJ2-2
d_gene: TRBD1
abundance: many
v_gene: TRBV7-2
CDR3aa: CASSRQGTGELFF
CDR3nt: TGTGCCAGCAGCCGACAGGGAACCGGGGAGCTGTTTTTT

j_gene: TRBJ1-4
d_gene: .
abundance: many
v_gene: TRBV6-6
CDR3aa: CASSYLRGTNEKLFF
CDR3nt: TGTGCCAGCAGTTACCTCCGGGGCACTAATGAAAAACTGTTTTTT

j_gene: TRBJ2-6
d_gene: .
abundance: few
v_gene: TRBV27
CDR3aa: CASSFWGSGANVLTF
CDR3nt: TGTGCCAGCAGTTTTTGGGGCTCTGGGGCCAACGTCCTGACTTTC

j_gene: TRBJ2-2
d_gene: TRBD2
abundance: few
v_gene: TRBV28
CDR3aa: CASSLPLAGVTGELFF
CDR3nt: TGTGCCAGCAGTTTGCCACTAGCGGGAGTGACCGGGGAGCTGTTTTTT

j_gene: TRBJ1-4
d_gene: .
abundance: many
v_gene: TRBV27
CDR3aa: CASSSRGLINEKLFF
CDR3nt: TGTGCCAGCAGTTCGAGGGGACTGATAAATGAAAAACTGTTTTTT

j_gene: TRBJ2-1
d_gene: TRBD2
abundance: many
v_gene: TRBV7-3
CDR3aa: CASSPGLAGYNEQFF
CDR3nt: TGTGCCAGCAGCCCCGGACTAGCGGGGTACAATGAGCAGTTCTTC

j_gene: TRBJ2-7
d_gene: TRBD2
abundance: few
v_gene: TRBV7-8
CDR3aa: CASSPGAVTGREQYF
CDR3nt: TGTGCCAGCAGCCCCGGGGCGGTCACCGGGAGGGAGCAGTACTTC